Included here is one T cell receptor (beta chain) sequence, with context. Its antigen is still unknown. The CDR3 totals 17 residues. These data belong to a study of blood T cells in healthy people across ages. The overall study: Every two T cells gave about one barcoded beta molecule via template switching. Findings and limits, study-wide: TCR beta diversity per million T cells fell roughly linearly with age. Total diversity from one million sequenced T cells was likely underestimated.

A J-beta primer mix and a sample-barcoded 5' primer were used in a second PCR of roughly 7 to 12 cycles. TCRdb processed the 5' RACE reads anew with MiXCR; each CDR3 protein has one entry. The sample carries some 670,000 distinct CDR3 sequences, more than 45% recorded once. Researchers isolated at least 6 million PBMCs per sample. The chain has TRBV21-1 and TRBJ2-1; the table gives TRBD1 as D, unverified against the DNA. Near its end, the DNA agrees better with TRBJ2-7, so the J call may be wrong. TRBV21-1 is flagged as a pseudogene. The sequence was collected from a woman of 80 years or more in good health. Sequenced sample: blood. The CDR3 region has the DNA TGTGCCAGCACTCCATCACGTTGGGGCGGGTCAGGGAATGAGCAGTACTTC. This encodes CASTPSRWGGSGNEQYF.